The clone carrying this TCR beta chain was observed once. The data stem from a study of blood T cell repertoires in COVID-19. Study background: COVID-19 samples, acute and convalescent, were from the United States, Italy and Spain. Sources were T cells, B-cell-depleted T cells, or PBMCs; the material itself was cDNA or gDNA.

Original methodology: The assay estimated nucleated cells by amplifying reference gene primers. This table comes from immunoSEQ multiplex PCR, and its TCRdb copy is limited to in-frame clones, with some not included. V and J calls and clone size come straight from that table; D and trimming were deduced from the DNA. The table records approximately 300,000 clones, about 93% of them present only once. Germline V gene sequence: CDR1 SGDLS, CDR2 YYNGEE. V was pared by 3 bases and J by 4 bases, with 6 bases of the junction left unmatched. The CDR3 is 14 residues long. Enrolment of Seattle patients took place during active infection, and they were followed longitudinally.

The source is a woman younger than 45 with COVID-19, enrolled during active disease. This rearrangement joins TRBV9 to TRBJ1-2, with TRBD1 identical over 7 bases. Sample: peripheral blood. CDR3 sequence reads: CASSARGQVYGYTF. CDR3 nucleotide sequence: TGTGCCAGCAGCGCGAGGGGGCAAGTCTATGGCTACACCTTC.